The 15 T cell receptor beta chains below were found in one sample sequenced in a study of OX40 agonist ivuxolimab in advanced cancers. TCRdb's table, derived via immunoSEQ multiplex PCR, lists solely in-frame clones and lacks some. This table has 50,000 to 75,000 clones, roughly nine tenths appearing once. The sample in question was CD4+ or CD8+ T cells sorted from blood, obtained in a trial of the OX40 agonist ivuxolimab. These TCRs come from an adult with an advanced solid tumor such as melanoma, head and neck, liver or kidney cancer.

The chain carries TRBV2 and TRBJ2-7; 9 bases align to TRBD1. The junction had 10 bases not matched to a gene; V was cut back by 5 bases and J by 5 bases. The CDR3 runs 15 residues. Germline V CDR1 and CDR2: SNHLY, FYNNEI. CDR3 loop: CASSRPGQGSDEQYF. The CDR3, as DNA: TGTGCCAGCAGTAGACCGGGACAGGGTTCTGACGAGCAGTACTTC.

J is TRBJ2-1 and V is TRBV7-9; 8 bases align to TRBD2. The CDR3 loop spans 16 amino acids. CDR1 is SEHNR, CDR2 FQNEAQ, per germline (reference sequence). J gave up 3 bases and V 3 bases, and 7 bases lay outside the gene matches. CDR3 loop: CASSFSLREDYNEQFF. DNA of the CDR3: TGTGCCAGCAGCTTTTCTCTGCGGGAGGACTACAATGAGCAGTTCTTC.

The chain combines TRBV5-4 with TRBJ2-1; the match to TRBD2 covers 9 bases. CDR1 and CDR2 from the germline V gene are SGHNT and YYREEE (reference sequence). V shed 4 bases and J 6 bases; nucleotides not matched to a gene: 2. The CDR3 extends over 13 amino acids. The CDR3 reads CASSLGLANEQFF. The CDR3 coding sequence is TGTGCCAGCAGCCTGGGACTAGCCAATGAGCAGTTCTTC.

The V gene is TRBV5-1, the J gene TRBJ1-2; D may be TRBD1 (5 bases). Trimming removed 0 bases from V and 2 bases from J, with 5 bases in between. Germline CDR1 reads SGHRS; CDR2 reads YFSETQ. The CDR3 runs to 13 residues. The CDR3 sequence is CASSLGQNYGYTF. The CDR3 nucleotides read TGCGCCAGCAGCTTGGGACAGAACTATGGCTACACCTTC.

Here the CDR3 DNA reads TGCGCCAGCAGCTTTTCCAGGGGACCGGTCGGGGAGCTGTTTTTT. This sequence encodes CASSFSRGPVGELFF. The chain uses TRBV5-1 and TRBJ2-2, with a tentative D call TRBD1 (6 bases). Trimming took 2 bases from V and 7 from J, leaving 15 bases between them. The CDR3 extends over 15 amino acids. CDR1 SGHRS and CDR2 YFSETQ come from the germline V gene.

This clone turned up a few times. V and J are TRBV9 and TRBJ1-1; no definite D call. CDR1 is SGDLS and CDR2 is YYNGEE in the germline V gene. The CDR3 contains 15 residues. Trimming cost V 3 bases and J 1 base, with 13 bases left between them. In DNA form, the CDR3 reads TGTGCCAGCAGCGCTATATTCCCAGCGAACACTGAAGCTTTCTTT. It encodes CASSAIFPANTEAFF.

The chain recombines TRBV13 with TRBJ2-7; the D call may be TRBD1 or TRBD2 (5 bases each). Per germline, CDR1 PRHDT and CDR2 FYEKMQ (reference sequence). Trimming pared 5 bases from V and 1 base from J, leaving 15 bases between. This CDR3 comprises 15 residues. In nucleotides, the CDR3 is TGTGCCAGCAGCGCTTCCGGGACGCAATCCTACGAGCAGTACTTC. This translates into CASSASGTQSYEQYF. The full variable domain, completed using reference TRBV13 and TRBJ2-7, is AAGVIQSPRHLIKEKRETATLKCYPIPRHDTVYWYQQGPGQDPQFLISFYEKMQSDKGSIPDRFSAQQFSDYHSELNMSSLELGDSALYFCASSASGTQSYEQYFGPGTRLTVT.

The chain's CDR3 is CASTRGHSNQPQHF. CDR3 nucleotide sequence: TGTGCCAGCACCCGGGGCCATAGCAATCAGCCCCAGCATTTT. V and J are TRBV16 and TRBJ1-5, with D maybe TRBD1 (5 bases). The CDR3 consists of 14 residues. Trimming stripped 7 bases from V and 0 bases from J, with 10 bases between. CDR1 is KGHSY, CDR2 FQNENV, per germline. Supplemented by reference TRBV16 and TRBJ1-5, the full variable domain reads GEEVAQTPKHLVRGEGQKAKLYCAPIKGHSYVFWYQQVLKNEFKFLISFQNENVFDETGMPKERFSAKCLPNSPCSLEIQATKLEDSAVYFCASTRGHSNQPQHFGDGTRLSIL.

The genes are TRBV7-2 and TRBJ2-5, with D possibly TRBD2 on 6 matching bases. The end of the DNA aligns better with TRBJ2-7, so the J call may be wrong. This CDR3 comprises 13 residues. Germline V gene data show CDR1 as SGHTA and CDR2 as FQGNSA. CDR3 nucleotides: TGTGCCAGCAGCGTGCGGCGGGGCGACGAGCAGTACTTC. Translated, it gives CASSVRRGDEQYF.

The V gene is TRBV9, the J gene TRBJ1-2; weak D call: TRBD1 (5 bases). V was pared by 5 bases and J by 4 bases, with 9 bases between. The germline CDR1 and CDR2 sequences are SGDLS and YYNGEE. The CDR3 is made up of 12 amino acids. The CDR3 spells CASRGGSYGYTF. CDR3 coding DNA: TGTGCCAGCAGGGGGGGATCCTATGGCTACACCTTC.

The chain links TRBV29-1 to TRBJ1-2; the D is unclear. Trimming shortened V by 3 bases and J by 2 bases, and 13 bases separated the two germline ends. CDR1 SQVTM and CDR2 ANQGSEA come from the germline V gene. The CDR3 is 14 residues long. CDR3 amino acids: CSVDGQAPNYGYTF. The CDR3 DNA sequence: TGCAGCGTTGACGGCCAGGCCCCCAACTATGGCTACACCTTC. The full variable domain, rest sourced from reference TRBV29-1 and TRBJ1-2, is SAVISQKPSRDICQRGTSLTIQCQVDSQVTMMFWYRQQPGQSLTLIATANQGSEATYESGFVIDKFPISRPNLTFSTLTVSNMSPEDSSIYLCSVDGQAPNYGYTFGSGTRLTVV.

The V call is TRBV6-5, the J call TRBJ1-2; 11 nucleotides line up with TRBD1. This CDR3 comprises 13 residues. V trimming: 5 bases; J trimming: 8 bases; junction bases outside the gene matches: 4. CDR1 MNHEY and CDR2 SVGAGI come from the germline V gene. CDR3 loop: CASSIGTGGGYTF. The CDR3 DNA reads TGTGCCAGCAGTATCGGGACAGGGGGAGGCTACACCTTC.

The rearrangement links TRBV30 to TRBJ1-5; the D is unclear. Germline lookup yields CDR1 GTSNPN and CDR2 SVGIG (reference sequence). The CDR3 runs 14 residues. V was shortened by 2 bases and J by 0 bases, with 8 bases between the two germline ends. The CDR3 reads CAWSYGYSNQPQHF. The CDR3 DNA sequence: TGTGCCTGGAGTTACGGATATAGCAATCAGCCCCAGCATTTT.

The chain combines TRBV19 with TRBJ2-7; 12 bases map to TRBD2. Looked up from germline, CDR1 is LNHDA and CDR2 is SQIVND (reference sequence). This CDR3 contains 15 residues. Trimming at V came to 5 bases and at J to 5 bases, leaving 7 bases not matched to a gene. In nucleotides, the CDR3 is TGTGCCAGTAGTCGGCTGGCTAGCGGGAGGGACGAGCAGTACTTC. It codes for CASSRLASGRDEQYF.

CDR3 sequence reads: CASSERTIDPLQYF. In nucleotides, the CDR3 is TGTGCCAGCAGCGAACGGACCATAGATCCACTTCAGTACTTC. The chain has TRBV13 and TRBJ2-4; D not certain. This CDR3 comprises 14 residues. V lost 5 bases, J lost 11 bases, and 19 bases lay in between. Germline V gene sequence: CDR1 PRHDT, CDR2 FYEKMQ (reference sequence). The variable domain in full, with the rest retrieved from reference TRBV13 and TRBJ2-4, is AAGVIQSPRHLIKEKRETATLKCYPIPRHDTVYWYQQGPGQDPQFLISFYEKMQSDKGSIPDRFSAQQFSDYHSELNMSSLELGDSALYFCASSERTIDPLQYFGAGTRLSVL.